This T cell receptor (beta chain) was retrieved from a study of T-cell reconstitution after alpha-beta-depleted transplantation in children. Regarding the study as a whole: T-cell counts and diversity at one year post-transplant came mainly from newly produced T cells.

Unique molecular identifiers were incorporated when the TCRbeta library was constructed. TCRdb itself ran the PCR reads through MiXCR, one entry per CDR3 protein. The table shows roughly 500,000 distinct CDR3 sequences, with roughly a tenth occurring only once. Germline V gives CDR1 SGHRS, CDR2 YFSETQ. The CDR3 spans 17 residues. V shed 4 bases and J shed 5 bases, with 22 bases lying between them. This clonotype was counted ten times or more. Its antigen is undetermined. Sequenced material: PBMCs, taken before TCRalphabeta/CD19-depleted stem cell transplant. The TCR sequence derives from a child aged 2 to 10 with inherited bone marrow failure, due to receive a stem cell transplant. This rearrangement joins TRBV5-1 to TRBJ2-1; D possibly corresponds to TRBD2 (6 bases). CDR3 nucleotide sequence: TGCGCCAGCAGCCTCTCGACCTGGGGTAGCGGAAACAATGAGCAGTTCTTC. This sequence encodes CASSLSTWGSGNNEQFF.